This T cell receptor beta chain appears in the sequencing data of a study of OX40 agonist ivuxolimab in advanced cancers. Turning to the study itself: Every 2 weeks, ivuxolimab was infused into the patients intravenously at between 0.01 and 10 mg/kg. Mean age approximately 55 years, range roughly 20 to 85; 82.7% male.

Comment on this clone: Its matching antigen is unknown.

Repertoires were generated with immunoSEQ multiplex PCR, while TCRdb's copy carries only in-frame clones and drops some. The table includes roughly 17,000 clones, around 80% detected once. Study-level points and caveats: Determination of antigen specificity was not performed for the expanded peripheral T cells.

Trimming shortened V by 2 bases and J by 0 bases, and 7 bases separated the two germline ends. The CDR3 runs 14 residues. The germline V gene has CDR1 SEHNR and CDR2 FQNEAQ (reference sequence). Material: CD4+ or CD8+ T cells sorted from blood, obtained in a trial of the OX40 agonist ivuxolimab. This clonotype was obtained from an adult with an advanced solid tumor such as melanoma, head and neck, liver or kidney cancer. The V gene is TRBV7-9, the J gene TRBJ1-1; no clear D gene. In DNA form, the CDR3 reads TGTGCCAGCAGCTTACAGGATATGAACACTGAAGCTTTCTTT. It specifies CASSLQDMNTEAFF.